One sample yielded the 9 T cell receptor beta chains listed below, sequenced in a study of T cell responses to AZD1222 COVID-19 vaccine. Sequencing was performed with immunoSEQ multiplex PCR; in TCRdb, only in-frame clones are kept and a portion is missing. The top ten clones hold around 5.5% of a sample with some 160,000 clones, 88% of them seen once. The sequencing used peripheral blood, collected on day 0 of AZD1222 vaccination. The receptor source for this set is an adult in good health.

The V gene is TRBV19, the J gene TRBJ2-2; possible D gene TRBD2, 6 bases. The CDR3 length is 16 residues. Germline values: CDR1 LNHDA, CDR2 SQIVND (reference sequence). V was shortened by 10 bases and J by 3 bases, with 21 bases between the two germline ends. The CDR3 reads CATRGTRRDHTGELFF. The CDR3 DNA sequence: TGTGCCACCCGAGGGACCCGGCGGGATCACACCGGGGAGCTGTTTTTT.

The rearrangement joins TRBV6-5 to TRBJ2-3; tentatively, D is TRBD1 (6 bases). The CDR3 is made up of 13 amino acids. Trimming removed 10 bases at V and 4 bases at J, with 15 bases between. Germline lookup yields CDR1 MNHEY and CDR2 SVGAGI. The DNA of the CDR3 is TGTGCCACAAGATACAGGGTCCCAGATACGCAGTATTTT. Translating it yields CATRYRVPDTQYF.

This clone was seen only once. V usage is TRBV28 and J usage is TRBJ1-2; 8 positions match TRBD1. Germline V gene sequence: CDR1 MDHEN, CDR2 SYDVKM. V dropped 2 bases and J dropped 1; count of bases not matched to a gene: 9. The CDR3 has 17 residues. CDR3 DNA: TGTGCCAGCAGTTTAGGTATTCCAGGGGGCTATAACTATGGCTACACCTTC. Translated, it gives CASSLGIPGGYNYGYTF.

V usage is TRBV30 and J usage is TRBJ1-5; TRBD1 matches at 7 bases. This CDR3 contains 16 residues. J was trimmed by 3 bases and V by 0 bases; bases with no gene match: 8. Germline V CDR1 and CDR2: GTSNPN, SVGIG (reference sequence). The chain's CDR3 is CAWSVPPQGNNQPQHF. In DNA form, the CDR3 reads TGTGCCTGGAGTGTACCCCCACAGGGGAACAATCAGCCCCAGCATTTT.

This rearrangement joins TRBV9 to TRBJ2-1; 13 bases are a match to TRBD2. Germline V CDR1 and CDR2: SGDLS, YYNGEE. The CDR3 has 15 amino acids. V gave up 3 bases and J gave up 8 bases; unmatched junction bases: 5. The CDR3 protein is CASSGGLAGVYEQFF. The DNA of the CDR3 is TGTGCCAGCAGCGGAGGACTAGCGGGAGTGTATGAGCAGTTCTTC. Filled out from reference TRBV9 and TRBJ2-1, the complete variable domain reads DSGVTQTPKHLITATGQRVTLRCSPRSGDLSVYWYQQSLDQGLQFLIQYYNGEERAKGNILERFSAQQFPDLHSELNLSSLELGDSALYFCASSGGLAGVYEQFFGPGTRLTVL.

V is TRBV20-1 and J is TRBJ2-3, with D hard to call. The germline V gene has CDR1 DFQATT and CDR2 SNEGSKA (reference sequence). The CDR3 is made up of 11 amino acids. V was shortened by 4 bases and J by 5 bases, with 7 bases between the two germline ends. CDR3 coding DNA: TGCAGTGCTATCTGGAAAGATACGCAGTATTTT. Translating gives CSAIWKDTQYF.

This clone was counted a few times. The J gene is TRBJ1-6, the V gene TRBV2; the D gene is possibly TRBD1 (5 bases). This CDR3 is built from 12 residues. The V end was cut by 10 bases, the J end by 10 bases, with 14 bases between. From germline, CDR1 is SNHLY and CDR2 FYNNEI. CDR3 coding DNA: TGTGCCACCGGGACGGGGTACTCACCCCTCCACTTT. Protein product: CATGTGYSPLHF.

The genes are TRBV5-1 and TRBJ1-6; D gene uncertain. The CDR3 length is 15 residues. The V end lost 4 bases, the J end lost 7 bases, and 15 bases lay between the germline ends. Germline loops: CDR1 SGHRS, CDR2 YFSETQ. The DNA for the CDR3 is TGCGCCAGCAGCGCCAGCGGCCAGGTCAATTCACCCCTCCACTTT. It is translated as CASSASGQVNSPLHF.

This clone was detected only once. The chain employs TRBV12-3 or TRBV12-4 and TRBJ2-1; D is uncertain. This CDR3 region has 13 residues. Trimming removed 4 bases from V and 7 bases from J, with 11 bases in between. The CDR3, as DNA: TGTGCCAGCAGTTCGGAACTATCGAATGAGCAGTTCTTC. Amino acid sequence: CASSSELSNEQFF.